The next 22 T cell receptor beta chains were all read from a single sample in a study of CD8 T cells in Susac syndrome. Random hexamers were used to reverse transcribe roughly 0.45 to 1 ug of RNA. TCRdb re-analysed the immunoSEQ multiplex PCR reads in MiXCR, keeping a single row per CDR3 protein. The data contain 150,000 to 250,000 distinct CDR3 sequences, more than 90% of them seen just once; the ten biggest clones take up under 0.095%. Sequencing input: CD4+ T cells from PBMCs. These receptors all stem from a human donor with multiple sclerosis.

The chain's CDR3 is CASSDLQGGETQYF. The DNA of the CDR3 is TGTGCCAGCAGTGATTTACAGGGGGGAGAGACCCAGTACTTC. This rearrangement joins TRBV27 to TRBJ2-5; 8 positions match TRBD1. V shed 5 bases, J shed 4 bases, and the junction held 6 bases outside the gene matches. Germline V gives CDR1 MNHEY, CDR2 SMNVEV (reference sequence). The CDR3 spans 14 residues.

V and J are TRBV27 and TRBJ1-2, with D maybe TRBD1 (6 bases). This CDR3 comprises 13 residues. V dropped 8 bases and J dropped 2 bases, with 12 bases sitting between them. Germline CDR1 reads MNHEY; CDR2 reads SMNVEV (reference sequence). CDR3 DNA sequence: TGTGCCAGCGCGGCGGACAGAAACTATGGCTACACCTTC. This sequence encodes CASAADRNYGYTF.

This clonotype has just one count. The chain uses TRBV12-3 or TRBV12-4 and TRBJ2-1, with D possibly matching TRBD2 (6 bases). The CDR3 extends over 12 amino acids. V was cut by 6 bases and J by 12 bases, with 15 bases left in between. The CDR3 nucleotides read TGTGCCAGCAGCCGTACTAGCATTTGGCAGTTCTTC. It is translated as CASSRTSIWQFF.

The V gene is TRBV30, the J gene TRBJ1-2; tentative D call: TRBD1 (5 bases). Germline CDR1 is GTSNPN and CDR2 is SVGIG (reference sequence). V lost 0 bases, J lost 7 bases, and 9 bases lay in between. The CDR3 consists of 12 residues. CDR3 region: CAWSVGGFGYTF. The CDR3 nucleotides are TGTGCCTGGAGTGTCGGGGGTTTTGGCTACACCTTC.

V and J are TRBV30 and TRBJ1-1; D uncertain. The CDR3 totals 10 residues. Trimming removed 1 base from V and 8 bases from J, with 5 bases in between. Germline CDR1 and CDR2: GTSNPN and SVGIG (reference sequence). CDR3 nucleotides: TGTGCCTGGAGTGGAAGGGAAGCTTTCTTT. Protein: CAWSGREAFF.

CDR3 sequence reads: CASSWRLHEANTGELFF. The CDR3 nucleotides are TGTGCCAGCAGTTGGCGCCTACACGAGGCGAACACCGGGGAGCTGTTTTTT. The chain carries TRBV6-2 or TRBV6-3 and TRBJ2-2; unclear D gene. The CDR3 runs 17 residues. CDR1 is MNHEY and CDR2 is SVGEGT in the germline V gene. Deletions cut 4 bases from V and 0 bases from J, with 15 bases between.

This clonotype has just one count. The chain has TRBV2 and TRBJ2-5; D call uncertain. CDR1 is SNHLY, CDR2 FYNNEI, per germline. The length of the CDR3 is 11 residues. Between the trimmed V and J ends, which lost 7 bases and 1 base, there was a span of 4 bases. The CDR3, as DNA: TGTGCCAGCAACCCCCAAGAGACCCAGTACTTC. It encodes CASNPQETQYF.

This sequence joins TRBV11-1 and TRBJ2-7, with D perhaps TRBD2 (6 bases). V was cut by 2 bases and J by 3 bases, with 11 bases left in between. This CDR3 is built from 14 residues. Germline values: CDR1 SGHAT, CDR2 FQDESV (reference sequence). This CDR3 is CASSLRGNFYEQYF. The CDR3 DNA sequence: TGTGCCAGCAGCTTACGGGGGAACTTCTACGAGCAGTACTTC.

This rearrangement joins TRBV20-1 to TRBJ2-5; 8 bases agree with TRBD1. This CDR3 comprises 19 residues. CDR1 and CDR2 from the germline V gene are DFQATT and SNEGSKA (reference sequence). Trimming cost V 0 bases and J 1 base; bases outside gene matches: 16. The CDR3 sequence: CSARDLSQTGGKTQETQYF. Here the CDR3 DNA reads TGCAGTGCTAGAGATCTCTCCCAAACAGGGGGAAAAACCCAAGAGACCCAGTACTTC.

The V gene is TRBV30, the J gene TRBJ1-5; the match to TRBD1 covers 9 bases. The germline V gene encodes CDR1 GTSNPN and CDR2 SVGIG (reference sequence). V lost 1 base and J lost 7; bases outside the gene matches: 11. The CDR3 runs 16 residues. The CDR3 is CAWSDQDRGWRQPQHF. CDR3 nucleotide sequence: TGTGCCTGGAGTGACCAGGACAGGGGATGGCGGCAGCCCCAGCATTTT.

This chain joins TRBV20-1 and TRBJ2-1, with D perhaps being TRBD1 or TRBD2 (5 bases each). CDR3 length: 13 residues. From germline, CDR1 is DFQATT and CDR2 SNEGSKA (reference sequence). With 3 bases removed from V and 8 bases from J, the gap between germline ends came to 14 bases. Here the CDR3 DNA reads TGCAGTGCTAGCTCTTCGGGACGGGATGAGCAGTTCTTC. This codes for CSASSSGRDEQFF.

This clonotype came up once. The chain employs TRBV20-1 and TRBJ1-5, with D perhaps TRBD1 (5 bases). With 4 bases removed from V and 6 bases from J, the gap between germline ends came to 13 bases. The germline V gene encodes CDR1 DFQATT and CDR2 SNEGSKA (reference sequence). The length of the CDR3 is 13 residues. CDR3 loop: CSAIRQPAQPQHF. The CDR3 DNA is TGCAGTGCTATCCGACAGCCCGCTCAGCCCCAGCATTTT.

The gene calls are TRBV3-1 and TRBJ2-3; 7 bases align to TRBD2. The germline V gene has CDR1 LGHDT and CDR2 YNNKEL (reference sequence). Trimming at V came to 3 bases and at J to 6 bases, leaving 15 bases not matched to a gene. This CDR3 contains 17 residues. CDR3 in amino acids: CASSHLALAGGVDTQYF. The CDR3 DNA reads TGTGCCAGCAGCCACCTAGCCTTAGCGGGCGGGGTTGATACGCAGTATTTT.

The rearrangement links TRBV12-3 or TRBV12-4 to TRBJ2-7; TRBD2 aligns across 9 bases. Unmatched junction bases numbered 7, after V lost 2 bases and J lost 2 bases. The CDR3 is 16 amino acids. CDR3 amino acids: CASSLSGTSPAYEQYF. The DNA of the CDR3 is TGTGCCAGCAGTTTAAGCGGGACTAGCCCCGCCTACGAGCAGTACTTC.

This clonotype came up once. V is TRBV20-1 and J is TRBJ2-7; 10 bases align to TRBD2. The CDR3 is 14 amino acids. Germline CDR1 and CDR2: DFQATT and SNEGSKA (reference sequence). Trimming at V came to 5 bases and at J to 3 bases, leaving 7 bases not matched to a gene. The CDR3 reads CSAVPTSGDYEQYF. The CDR3 DNA sequence: TGCAGTGCTGTCCCCACTAGCGGGGACTACGAGCAGTACTTC.

The rearrangement joins TRBV29-1 to TRBJ1-4; 7 positions match TRBD1. The trim removed 4 bases at V and 7 bases at J, leaving 6 bases unmatched. Per germline, CDR1 SQVTM and CDR2 ANQGSEA. The CDR3 consists of 13 residues. The CDR3 nucleotides read TGCAGCGTTGCGTCGTCAGGGGGTGAAAAACTGTTTTTT. Its translation: CSVASSGGEKLFF.

The chain links TRBV29-1 to TRBJ2-7; no clear D. CDR1 SQVTM and CDR2 ANQGSEA come from the germline V gene. The CDR3 covers 13 residues. V dropped 4 bases and J dropped 1 base, with 11 bases sitting between them. The DNA of the CDR3 is TGCAGCGTTGTGGCGGCACCTTCCTACGAGCAGTACTTC. Amino acids: CSVVAAPSYEQYF.

This chain links TRBV30 with TRBJ1-5; TRBD1 might be the D (6 bases). Trimming shortened V by 5 bases and J by 4 bases, and 9 bases separated the two germline ends. Looked up from germline, CDR1 is GTSNPN and CDR2 is SVGIG (reference sequence). The length of the CDR3 is 12 residues. The CDR3 sequence is CAWGQHNQPQHF. In DNA form, the CDR3 reads TGTGCCTGGGGACAGCATAATCAGCCCCAGCATTTT.

This chain links TRBV20-1 with TRBJ1-2; TRBD1 agrees at 7 bases. Germline V lookup: CDR1 DFQATT, CDR2 SNEGSKA (reference sequence). Unmatched junction bases numbered 9, after V lost 0 bases and J lost 8 bases. The CDR3 totals 14 residues. CDR3 region: CSAREIQGPEGYTF. CDR3 DNA sequence: TGCAGTGCTAGAGAGATACAGGGGCCTGAGGGCTACACCTTC.

In nucleotides, the CDR3 is TGCAGCGTTGTGAGGGGGGCCTCCTACAATGAGCAGTTCTTC. It translates to CSVVRGASYNEQFF. The rearrangement links TRBV29-1 to TRBJ2-1; D possibly uses TRBD1 or TRBD2 (6 bases each). The germline CDR1 and CDR2 sequences are SQVTM and ANQGSEA. V lost 4 bases, J lost 0 bases, and 10 bases lay in between. The length of the CDR3 is 14 residues.

This rearrangement joins TRBV20-1 to TRBJ1-2; D gene ambiguous. V lost 4 bases and J 1 base, leaving 7 bases between the germline ends. In germline, CDR1 is DFQATT, CDR2 SNEGSKA (reference sequence). The CDR3 sequence is 12 residues long. This CDR3 is CSATALNYGYTF. CDR3 DNA sequence: TGCAGTGCTACGGCCCTTAACTATGGCTACACCTTC.

V gene TRBV7-9 combines with J gene TRBJ2-3; D is undetermined. This CDR3 region has 14 residues. Trimming cost V 4 bases and J 2 bases, with 10 bases left between them. In germline, CDR1 is SEHNR, CDR2 FQNEAQ (reference sequence). As DNA, the CDR3 is TGTGCCAGCAGCTCCCAATTAACCACAGATACGCAGTATTTT. Translation gives CASSSQLTTDTQYF. The variable domain in full, completed from reference TRBV7-9 and TRBJ2-3, reads DTGVSQNPRHKITKRGQNVTFRCDPISEHNRLYWYRQTLGQGPEFLTYFQNEAQLEKSRLLSDRFSAERPKGSFSTLEIQRTEQGDSAMYLCASSSQLTTDTQYFGPGTRLTVL.